Listed here are 13 T cell receptor beta chains from one sample, sequenced in a study of cytomegalovirus exposure and HLA in healthy donors (dated by TCRdb to the late 2010s). The receptor library was made with the immunoSEQ multiplex PCR assay. The multiplex PCR relied on a mix of 60 forward primers for TCR Vbeta segments and 13 reverse primers for TCR Jbeta segments. TCRdb provides this immuneACCESS table in a form limited to in-frame rearrangements. Some clones are lacking; in checked studies, under half of them reflect an unresolved V gene, and why the rest are absent is not known. The sample profile shows tens of thousands of clones; roughly 80% of them were found once. The top ten clonotypes cover around 2.9% of the sample. Sequencing was done on a sample of PBMCs. These receptors all stem from a woman under 40 in good health and CMV-seronegative.

This clone was found a few times. V is TRBV6-5 and J is TRBJ2-7; a weak D match, TRBD1 (6 bases). Trimming stripped 2 bases from V and 0 bases from J, with 8 bases between. This CDR3 is built from 14 residues. Germline values: CDR1 MNHEY, CDR2 SVGAGI. The CDR3 nucleotides read TGTGCCAGCAGTTACGGGACAAACTCCTACGAGCAGTACTTC. Amino acids: CASSYGTNSYEQYF.

This chain links TRBV12-2 with TRBJ1-4. TRBV12-2 is tagged as a pseudogene. This CDR3 has 15 residues. The DNA for the CDR3 is TGTGCAAGTCGCGGCGGGGCCCCGGGGGATGAAAAACTGTTTTTT. Its translation: CASRGGAPGDEKLFF.

The J gene is TRBJ2-7, the V gene TRBV11-2; TRBD1 agrees at 7 bases. The CDR3 sequence is 16 residues long. Germline V gene sequence: CDR1 SGHAT, CDR2 FQNNGV. J gave up 4 bases and V 0 bases, and 9 bases lay outside the gene matches. CDR3 loop: CASSLDLEGALYEQYF. The CDR3 DNA reads TGTGCCAGCAGCTTAGATCTTGAGGGGGCCCTTTACGAGCAGTACTTC.

This clone has a single count. The genes are TRBV2 and TRBJ1-5; D unclear. The CDR3 sequence is 14 residues long. Germline V gene data show CDR1 as SNHLY and CDR2 as FYNNEI. The ends were cut back, 4 bases at V and 9 bases at J, with 16 bases in the middle. The CDR3 loop reads CASSVLFGPGPQHF. For the CDR3, the DNA is TGTGCCAGCAGTGTTTTGTTTGGCCCGGGGCCCCAGCATTTT.

Only one count was recorded for this clone. CDR3 sequence: CATDAGLSTDTQYF. The CDR3 nucleotides read TGTGCCACTGATGCGGGTTTGAGCACAGATACGCAGTATTTT. V usage is TRBV19 and J usage is TRBJ2-3; maybe TRBD2 (5 bases). CDR1 and CDR2 (germline): LNHDA, SQIVND (reference sequence). Deletions cut 10 bases from V and 0 bases from J, with 14 bases between. This CDR3 is 14 amino acids long.

This chain connects TRBV27 to TRBJ1-2; TRBD1 agrees at 7 bases. Per germline, CDR1 MNHEY and CDR2 SMNVEV (reference sequence). The CDR3 covers 14 residues. V lost 8 bases and J lost 2; bases outside the gene matches: 8. CDR3 in DNA: TGTGCCAGCGGGAAAGGACAGGACAACTATGGCTACACCTTC. This encodes CASGKGQDNYGYTF.

The V and J genes are TRBV7-2 and TRBJ1-3, with 7 bases aligning to TRBD1. The trim removed 1 base at V and 0 bases at J, leaving 3 bases unmatched. CDR3 size: 16 residues. Germline loops: CDR1 SGHTA, CDR2 FQGNSA. The CDR3, as DNA: TGTGCCAGCAGCTTAGTGGCAGGGGGCTCTGGAAACACCATATATTTT. Amino acid sequence: CASSLVAGGSGNTIYF.

This chain joins TRBV5-1 and TRBJ2-5; 7 bases are a match to TRBD1. The CDR3 extends over 14 amino acids. The V segment lost 4 bases and the J segment 1 base; nucleotides outside the gene matches: 4. Germline values: CDR1 SGHRS, CDR2 YFSETQ. The CDR3 bases are TGCGCCAGCAGCCCCCGGACAGGCCAAGAGACCCAGTACTTC. This encodes CASSPRTGQETQYF.

The chain carries TRBV27 and TRBJ2-5; 7 bases agree with TRBD2. V gave up 8 bases and J gave up 1 base; unmatched junction bases: 1. Germline V gives CDR1 MNHEY, CDR2 SMNVEV (reference sequence). This CDR3 region has 12 residues. The DNA for the CDR3 is TGTGCCAGCCGGGGGGTCCAAGAGACCCAGTACTTC. Its translation: CASRGVQETQYF.

The J gene is TRBJ2-7, the V gene TRBV11-2; unclear D gene. Looked up from germline, CDR1 is SGHAT and CDR2 is FQNNGV. The CDR3 runs to 15 residues. Trimming took 5 bases from V and 3 from J, leaving 17 bases between them. As DNA, the CDR3 is TGTGCCAGCAGCCCTGACTTCAGCGTCGGCTACGAGCAGTACTTC. Its protein product is CASSPDFSVGYEQYF.

This clone was counted a few times. This chain uses TRBV18 with TRBJ1-2; 8 positions agree with TRBD1. CDR1 is KGHSH, CDR2 LQKENI, per germline. The V gene end was trimmed by 0 bases and the J gene end by 2 bases; junction bases not matched to a gene: 11. The CDR3 consists of 18 residues. As DNA, the CDR3 is TGTGCCAGCTCACCACCGTCTCAGGGGGCGCAGGTGAACTATGGCTACACCTTC. Translating it yields CASSPPSQGAQVNYGYTF. The whole variable domain, remainder taken from reference TRBV18 and TRBJ1-2, is NAGVMQNPRHLVRRRGQEARLRCSPMKGHSHVYWYRQLPEEGLKFMVYLQKENIIDESGMPKERFSAEFPKEGPSILRIQQVVRGDSAAYFCASSPPSQGAQVNYGYTFGSGTRLTVV.

The V gene is TRBV5-6, the J gene TRBJ1-1; D ambiguous. With 6 bases removed from V and 4 bases from J, the gap between germline ends came to 13 bases. This CDR3 has 13 amino acids. Germline values: CDR1 SGHDT, CDR2 YYEEEE. The CDR3 region is CASTGRLSTEAFF. CDR3 nucleotide sequence: TGTGCCAGCACCGGGAGGCTGAGCACTGAAGCTTTCTTT.

The V call is TRBV28, the J call TRBJ1-1; no firm D call. This CDR3 has 16 amino acids. CDR1 and CDR2 from the germline V gene are MDHEN and SYDVKM. With 4 bases removed from V and 4 bases from J, the gap between germline ends came to 19 bases. As DNA, the CDR3 is TGTGCCAGCAGTTCCTCCCAGGCCTACCCAGGCACTGAAGCTTTCTTT. Its protein is CASSSSQAYPGTEAFF.